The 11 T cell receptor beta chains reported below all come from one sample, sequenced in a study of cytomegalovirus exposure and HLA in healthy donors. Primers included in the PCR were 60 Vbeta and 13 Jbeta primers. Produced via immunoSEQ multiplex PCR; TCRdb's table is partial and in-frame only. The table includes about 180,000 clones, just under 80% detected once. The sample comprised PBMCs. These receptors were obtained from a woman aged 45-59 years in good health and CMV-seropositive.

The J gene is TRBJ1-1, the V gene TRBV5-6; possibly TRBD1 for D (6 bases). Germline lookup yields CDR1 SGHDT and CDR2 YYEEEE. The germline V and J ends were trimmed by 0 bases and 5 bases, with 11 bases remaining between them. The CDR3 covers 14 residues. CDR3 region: CASSLVQGRTEAFF. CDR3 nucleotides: TGTGCCAGCAGCTTGGTTCAGGGGCGGACTGAAGCTTTCTTT. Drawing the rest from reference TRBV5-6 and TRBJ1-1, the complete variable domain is DAGVTQSPTHLIKTRGQQVTLRCSPKSGHDTVSWYQQALGQGPQFIFQYYEEEERQRGNFPDRFSGHQFPNYSSELNVNALLLGDSALYLCASSLVQGRTEAFFGQGTRLTVV.

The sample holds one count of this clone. CDR3 in DNA: TGTGCCAGCAGCCAAGTTGGACAGGGCAGTAGAGAGACCCAGTACTTC. It specifies CASSQVGQGSRETQYF. The chain carries TRBV4-2 and TRBJ2-5; 8 positions agree with TRBD1. V shed 1 base and J 4 bases; nucleotides not matched to a gene: 8. The CDR3 extends over 16 amino acids. The germline V gene has CDR1 LGHNA and CDR2 YNFKEQ.

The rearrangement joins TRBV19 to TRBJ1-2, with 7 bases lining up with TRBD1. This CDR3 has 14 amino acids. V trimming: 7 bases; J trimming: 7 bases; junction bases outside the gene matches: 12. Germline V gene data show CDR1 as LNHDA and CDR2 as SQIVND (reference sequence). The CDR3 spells CASKAGGSIGGYTF. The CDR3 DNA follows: TGTGCCAGTAAGGCAGGGGGGAGTATTGGTGGCTACACCTTC.

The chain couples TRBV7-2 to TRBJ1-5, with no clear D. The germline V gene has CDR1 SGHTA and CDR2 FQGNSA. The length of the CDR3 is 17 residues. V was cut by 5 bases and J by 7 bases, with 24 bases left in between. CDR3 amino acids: CASSLRGSSLYFQPQHF. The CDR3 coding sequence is TGTGCCAGCAGCCTCAGAGGGTCCTCCCTATACTTCCAGCCCCAGCATTTT.

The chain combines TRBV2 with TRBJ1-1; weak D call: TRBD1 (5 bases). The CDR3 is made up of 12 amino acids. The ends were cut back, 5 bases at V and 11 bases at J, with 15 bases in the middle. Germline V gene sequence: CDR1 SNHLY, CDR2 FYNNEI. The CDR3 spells CASSPRDREAFF. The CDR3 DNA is TGTGCCAGCAGTCCCCGGGACCGGGAGGCTTTCTTT.

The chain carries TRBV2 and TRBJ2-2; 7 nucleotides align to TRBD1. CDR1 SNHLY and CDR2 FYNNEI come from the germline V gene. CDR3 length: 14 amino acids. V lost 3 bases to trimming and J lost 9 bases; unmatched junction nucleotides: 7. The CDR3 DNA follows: TGTGCCAGCAGTGAGCGGACAGGATACCGGGAGCTGTTTTTT. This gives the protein CASSERTGYRELFF.

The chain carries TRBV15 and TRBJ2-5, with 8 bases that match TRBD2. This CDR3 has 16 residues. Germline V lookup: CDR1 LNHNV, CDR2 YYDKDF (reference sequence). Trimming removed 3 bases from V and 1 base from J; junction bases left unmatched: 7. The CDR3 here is CATSRGHTSGQETQYF. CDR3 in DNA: TGTGCCACCAGCAGGGGCCATACTAGCGGCCAAGAGACCCAGTACTTC.

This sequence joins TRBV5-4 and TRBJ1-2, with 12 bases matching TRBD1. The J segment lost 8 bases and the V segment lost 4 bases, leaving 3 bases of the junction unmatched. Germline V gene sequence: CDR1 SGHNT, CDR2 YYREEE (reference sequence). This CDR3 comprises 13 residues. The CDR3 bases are TGTGCCAGCAGCGGGACAGGGGGCAGGGGCTACACCTTC. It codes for CASSGTGGRGYTF.

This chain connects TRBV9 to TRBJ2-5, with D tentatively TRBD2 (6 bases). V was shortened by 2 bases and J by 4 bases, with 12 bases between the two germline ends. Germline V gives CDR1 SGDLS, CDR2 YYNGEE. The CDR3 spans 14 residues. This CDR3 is CASSVVPGRETQYF. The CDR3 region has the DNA TGTGCCAGCAGCGTGGTCCCCGGGAGAGAGACCCAGTACTTC.

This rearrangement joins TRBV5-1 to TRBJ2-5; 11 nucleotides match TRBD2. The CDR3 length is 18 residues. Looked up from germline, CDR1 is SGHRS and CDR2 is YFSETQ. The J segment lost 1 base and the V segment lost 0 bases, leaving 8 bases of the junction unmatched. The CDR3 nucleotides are TGCGCCAGCAGCTTGGAGGGGGCTAGCGGGAGGTCCCAAGAGACCCAGTACTTC. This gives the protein CASSLEGASGRSQETQYF.

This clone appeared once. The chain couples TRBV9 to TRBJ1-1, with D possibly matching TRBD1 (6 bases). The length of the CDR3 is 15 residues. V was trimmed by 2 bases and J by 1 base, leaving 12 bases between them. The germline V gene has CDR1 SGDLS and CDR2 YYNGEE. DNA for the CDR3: TGTGCCAGCAGCGTTGGGGGGGGCCCGAACACTGAAGCTTTCTTT. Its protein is CASSVGGGPNTEAFF.